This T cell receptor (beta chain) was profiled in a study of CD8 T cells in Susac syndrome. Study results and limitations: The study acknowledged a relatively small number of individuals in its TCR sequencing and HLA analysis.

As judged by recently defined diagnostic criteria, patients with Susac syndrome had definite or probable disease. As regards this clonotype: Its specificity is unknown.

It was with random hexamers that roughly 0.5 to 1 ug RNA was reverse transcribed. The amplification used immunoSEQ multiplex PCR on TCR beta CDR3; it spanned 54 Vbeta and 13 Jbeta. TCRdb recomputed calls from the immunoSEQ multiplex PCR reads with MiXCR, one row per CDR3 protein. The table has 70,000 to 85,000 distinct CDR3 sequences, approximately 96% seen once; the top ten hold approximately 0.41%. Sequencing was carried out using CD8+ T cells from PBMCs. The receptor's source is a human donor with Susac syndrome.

This CDR3 reads CAISPGRDSYGYTF. As DNA, the CDR3 is TGTGCCATCAGCCCGGGCAGGGACTCCTATGGCTACACCTTC. V usage is TRBV10-3 and J usage is TRBJ1-2; possibly TRBD1 for D (5 bases). Trimming took off 6 bases at V and 4 bases at J, with 15 bases between the two ends. This CDR3 has 14 amino acids. Per the germline V gene, CDR1 is ENHRY and CDR2 is SYGVKD.